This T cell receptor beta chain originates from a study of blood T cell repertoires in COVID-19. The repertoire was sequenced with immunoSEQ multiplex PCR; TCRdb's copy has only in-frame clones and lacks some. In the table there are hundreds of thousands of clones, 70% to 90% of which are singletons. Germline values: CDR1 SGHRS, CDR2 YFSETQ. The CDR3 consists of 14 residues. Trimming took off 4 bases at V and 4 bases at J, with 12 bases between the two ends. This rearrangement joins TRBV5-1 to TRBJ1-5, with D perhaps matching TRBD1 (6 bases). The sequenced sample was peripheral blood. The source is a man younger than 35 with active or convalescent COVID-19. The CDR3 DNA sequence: TGCGCCAGCAGCCTGGGGGGCGGAAATCAGCCCCAGCATTTT. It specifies CASSLGGGNQPQHF.